This TCR beta chain is drawn from a study of graft-versus-host responses after intestinal transplantation. General study results and limits: Clonal ratios of graft-versus-host to host-versus-graft in allografts were high for patients exhibiting graft-donor T cell macrochimerism.

On this clone: The antigen is undetermined.

The CDR3 spans 13 residues. Trimming removed 2 bases at V and 6 bases at J, with 11 bases between. Germline CDR1 and CDR2: SGHRS and YFSETQ. Clones were sequenced by immunoSEQ multiplex PCR, and TCRdb holds only the in-frame ones, with some missing. The data contain about 94,000 clones, roughly nine tenths of them singletons. The chain employs TRBV5-1 and TRBJ1-2; the D is unclear. The sequence was collected from a human donor who received an intestinal transplant. The sequencing used unstimulated CD8+ T cells sorted from spleen or lymph node cells, collected before intestinal transplant. CDR3 in DNA: TGCGCCAGCAGCTTCGCCGGGAACCATGGCTACACCTTC. Translated: CASSFAGNHGYTF.